These 9 T cell receptor beta chains originate from one sample sequenced in a study of T cells in Graves' hyperthyroidism and ophthalmopathy. Amplification of TCR beta CDR3 regions was performed using RNA transcripts as template. HTBI primers were used for first-round RT-PCR of the TCR CDR3. TCRdb called the multiplex PCR reads again in MiXCR, with one record for every CDR3 protein. The sample records 800,000 or so distinct CDR3 sequences, about 38% being singletons. Input material: blood. The receptors originated from a man younger than 30 with Graves' hyperthyroidism.

This clonotype has a handful of counts. The J gene is TRBJ2-7, the V gene TRBV19; 7 nucleotides line up with TRBD1. The CDR3 totals 12 residues. Germline assignment: CDR1 LNHDA and CDR2 SQIVND (reference sequence). V lost 6 bases, J lost 4 bases, and 3 bases stayed unmatched. CDR3 in amino acids: CASRPGGYEQYF. The CDR3, as DNA: TGTGCCAGTAGGCCAGGGGGTTACGAGCAGTACTTC.

The sample holds many counts of this clonotype. The rearrangement uses TRBV20-1 and TRBJ1-5, with D perhaps matching TRBD1 (5 bases). The germline V gene has CDR1 DFQATT and CDR2 SNEGSKA (reference sequence). V was clipped by 7 bases and J by 3 bases, with 16 bases between them. The CDR3 totals 14 residues. The CDR3 DNA is TGCAGTGTTCGACCGGGGCAGGCCAATCAGCCCCAGCATTTT. Its protein is CSVRPGQANQPQHF.

As concerns this clonotype: The junction differs from germline at one of its ends, possibly a read error. The CDR3 region has the DNA TGCAGTGCTAGAGGGGAGACCTATGACTACACCTTC. Its translation is CSARGETYDYTF. The chain links TRBV20-1 to TRBJ1-2; D unclear. CDR1 is DFQATT, CDR2 SNEGSKA, per germline (reference sequence). The CDR3 runs 12 residues.

This chain connects TRBV29-1 to TRBJ2-2; D remains ambiguous. Germline CDR1 reads SQVTM; CDR2 reads ANQGSEA. V gave up 8 bases and J gave up 6 bases, with 16 bases separating them. There are 13 residues in the CDR3. As DNA, the CDR3 is TGCAGCTTGTCCCCCAGCGAAGCCGGGGAGCTGTTTTTT. Amino acid sequence: CSLSPSEAGELFF.

This clonotype was observed at least ten times. This chain uses TRBV7-9 with TRBJ1-5; D is unclear. The CDR3 covers 15 residues. The germline V gene has CDR1 SEHNR and CDR2 FQNEAQ (reference sequence). The ends were cut back, 5 bases at V and 3 bases at J, with 14 bases in the middle. This CDR3 is CASSPPGIDNQPQHF. The CDR3 region has the DNA TGTGCCAGCAGCCCCCCGGGGATAGACAATCAGCCCCAGCATTTT. Filled out from reference TRBV7-9 and TRBJ1-5, the complete variable domain reads DTGVSQNPRHKITKRGQNVTFRCDPISEHNRLYWYRQTLGQGPEFLTYFQNEAQLEKSRLLSDRFSAERPKGSFSTLEIQRTEQGDSAMYLCASSPPGIDNQPQHFGDGTRLSIL.

This clonotype has at least ten counts. This chain joins TRBV29-1 and TRBJ2-7; TRBD2 aligns across 7 bases. From germline, CDR1 is SQVTM and CDR2 ANQGSEA. The CDR3 spans 13 residues. V lost 6 bases to trimming and J lost 2 bases; unmatched junction nucleotides: 7. The CDR3 loop is CSVYLGGAYEQYF. The CDR3, as DNA: TGCAGCGTCTATCTGGGGGGGGCCTACGAGCAGTACTTC.

To note about this clonotype: With a much larger clone just one base away, this may be a read error. The chain employs TRBV7-9 and TRBJ1-1; D not certain. Trimming took off 2 bases at V and 6 bases at J, with 7 bases between the two ends. Germline V gene sequence: CDR1 SEHNR, CDR2 FQNEAQ (reference sequence). CDR3 length equals 12 residues. The CDR3 loop reads CASSLLSAEAFF. The CDR3 DNA follows: TGTGCCAGCAGCTTATTATCCGCTGAAGCTTTCTTT.

This clonotype has only one observation. The V gene is TRBV19, the J gene TRBJ1-5, with a possible D match to TRBD1 (6 bases). V lost 3 bases, J lost 3 bases, and 15 bases lay in between. CDR1 LNHDA and CDR2 SQIVND come from the germline V gene (reference sequence). There are 16 residues in the CDR3. In nucleotides, the CDR3 is TGTGCCAGTAGTATTGGAGCGACAGGAGTCAATCAGCCCCAGCATTTT. Protein: CASSIGATGVNQPQHF. The variable domain in full, with the rest retrieved from reference TRBV19 and TRBJ1-5, is DGGITQSPKYLFRKEGQNVTLSCEQNLNHDAMYWYRQDPGQGLRLIYYSQIVNDFQKGDIAEGYSVSREKKESFPLTVTSAQKNPTAFYLCASSIGATGVNQPQHFGDGTRLSIL.

As regards this clonotype: Possible read error: a much larger clone is one base away. This chain links TRBV2 with TRBJ1-3; no clear D gene. V gave up 7 bases and J gave up 3 bases, with 13 bases separating them. The germline CDR1 and CDR2 sequences are SNHLY and FYNNEI. The CDR3 runs to 14 residues. The CDR3 here is CASTAQSYGNTIYF. The CDR3 DNA follows: TGTGCCAGCACGGCGCAGAGCTATGGAAACACCATATATTTT.